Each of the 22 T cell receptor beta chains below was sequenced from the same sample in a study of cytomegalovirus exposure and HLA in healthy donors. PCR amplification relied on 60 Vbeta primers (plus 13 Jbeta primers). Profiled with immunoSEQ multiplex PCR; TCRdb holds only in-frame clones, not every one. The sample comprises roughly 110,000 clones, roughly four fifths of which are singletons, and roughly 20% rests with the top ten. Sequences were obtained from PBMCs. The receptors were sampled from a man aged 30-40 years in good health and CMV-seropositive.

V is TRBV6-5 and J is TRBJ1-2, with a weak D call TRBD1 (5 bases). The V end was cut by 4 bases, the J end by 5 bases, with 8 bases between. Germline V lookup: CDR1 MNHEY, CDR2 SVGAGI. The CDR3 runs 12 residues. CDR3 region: CASSLDRYGYTF. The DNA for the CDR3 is TGTGCCAGCAGTTTAGACAGATATGGCTACACCTTC.

The CDR3: CASSLWRRPGAFF. Written as DNA, the CDR3 is TGTGCCAGCAGCTTATGGCGTCGACCCGGGGCTTTCTTT. The rearrangement uses TRBV11-2 and TRBJ1-1; D gene uncertain. The V gene's germline CDR1 is SGHAT and CDR2 FQNNGV. Deletions cut 2 bases from V and 11 bases from J, with 15 bases between. The CDR3 has 13 residues.

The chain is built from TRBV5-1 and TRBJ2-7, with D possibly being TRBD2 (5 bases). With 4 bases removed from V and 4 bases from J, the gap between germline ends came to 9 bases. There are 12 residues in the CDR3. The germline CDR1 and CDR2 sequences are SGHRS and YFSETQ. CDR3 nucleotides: TGCGCCAGCAGCAGCGGAGGATACGAGCAGTACTTC. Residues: CASSSGGYEQYF.

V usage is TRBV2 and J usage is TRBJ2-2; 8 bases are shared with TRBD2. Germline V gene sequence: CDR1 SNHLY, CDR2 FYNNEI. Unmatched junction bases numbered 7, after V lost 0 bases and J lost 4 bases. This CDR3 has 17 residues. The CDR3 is CASSEALAGSGTGELFF. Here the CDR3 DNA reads TGTGCCAGCAGTGAAGCTTTAGCGGGATCGGGCACCGGGGAGCTGTTTTTT. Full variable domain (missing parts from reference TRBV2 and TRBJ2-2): EPEVTQTPSHQVTQMGQEVILRCVPISNHLYFYWYRQILGQKVEFLVSFYNNEISEKSEIFDDQFSVERPDGSNFTLKIRSTKLEDSAMYFCASSEALAGSGTGELFFGEGSRLTVL.

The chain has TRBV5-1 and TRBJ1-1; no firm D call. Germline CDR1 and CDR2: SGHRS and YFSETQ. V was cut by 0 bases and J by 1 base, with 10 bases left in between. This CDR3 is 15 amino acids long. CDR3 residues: CASSLGATQNTEAFF. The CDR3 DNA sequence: TGCGCCAGCAGCTTGGGGGCAACCCAGAACACTGAAGCTTTCTTT.

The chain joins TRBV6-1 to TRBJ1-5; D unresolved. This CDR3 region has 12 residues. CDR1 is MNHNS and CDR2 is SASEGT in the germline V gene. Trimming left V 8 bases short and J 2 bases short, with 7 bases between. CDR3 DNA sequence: TGTGCCAGCGGGCTGGGCAATCAGCCCCAGCATTTT. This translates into CASGLGNQPQHF.

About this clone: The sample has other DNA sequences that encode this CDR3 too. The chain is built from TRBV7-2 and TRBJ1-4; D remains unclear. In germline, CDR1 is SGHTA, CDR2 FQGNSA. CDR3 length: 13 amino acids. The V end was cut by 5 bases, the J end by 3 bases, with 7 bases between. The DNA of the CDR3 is TGTGCCAGCAGCCCAGGATCTAATGAAAAACTGTTTTTT. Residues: CASSPGSNEKLFF.

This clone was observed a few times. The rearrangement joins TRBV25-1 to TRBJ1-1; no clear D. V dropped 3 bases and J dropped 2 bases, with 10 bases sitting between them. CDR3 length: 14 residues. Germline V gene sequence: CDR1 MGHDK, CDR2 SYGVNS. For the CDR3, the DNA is TGTGCCAGCAGTGATGGCCTTATTAACACTGAAGCTTTCTTT. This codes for CASSDGLINTEAFF.

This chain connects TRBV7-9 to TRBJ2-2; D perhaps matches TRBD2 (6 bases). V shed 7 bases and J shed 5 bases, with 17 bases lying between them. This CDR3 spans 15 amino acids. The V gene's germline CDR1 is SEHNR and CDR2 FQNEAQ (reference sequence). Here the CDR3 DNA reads TGTGCCAGCACGCCGCTCGGGGGAAGGACCGGGGAGCTGTTTTTT. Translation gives CASTPLGGRTGELFF.

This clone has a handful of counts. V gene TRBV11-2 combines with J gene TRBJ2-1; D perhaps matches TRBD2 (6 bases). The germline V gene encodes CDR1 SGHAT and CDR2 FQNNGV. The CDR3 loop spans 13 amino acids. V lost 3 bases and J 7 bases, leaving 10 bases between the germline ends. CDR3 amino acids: CASSFLASNEQFF. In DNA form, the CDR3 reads TGTGCCAGCAGCTTTCTAGCGTCGAATGAGCAGTTCTTC. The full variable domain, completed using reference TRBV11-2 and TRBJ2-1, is EAGVAQSPRYKIIEKRQSVAFWCNPISGHATLYWYQQILGQGPKLLIQFQNNGVVDDSQLPKDRFSAERLKGVDSTLKIQPAKLEDSAVYLCASSFLASNEQFFGPGTRLTVL.

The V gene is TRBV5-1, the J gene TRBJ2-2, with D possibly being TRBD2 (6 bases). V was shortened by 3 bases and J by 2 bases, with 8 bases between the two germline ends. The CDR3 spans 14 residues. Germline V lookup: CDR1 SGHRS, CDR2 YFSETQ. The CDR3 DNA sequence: TGCGCCAGCAGCTGGGACTTTAACACCGGGGAGCTGTTTTTT. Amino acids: CASSWDFNTGELFF. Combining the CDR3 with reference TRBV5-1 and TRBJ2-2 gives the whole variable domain KAGVTQTPRYLIKTRGQQVTLSCSPISGHRSVSWYQQTPGQGLQFLFEYFSETQRNKGNFPGRFSGRQFSNSRSEMNVSTLELGDSALYLCASSWDFNTGELFFGEGSRLTVL.

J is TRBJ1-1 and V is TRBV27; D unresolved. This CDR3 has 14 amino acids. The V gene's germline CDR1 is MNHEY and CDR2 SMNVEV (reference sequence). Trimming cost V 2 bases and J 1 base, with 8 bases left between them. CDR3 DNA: TGTGCCAGCAGTTTAGAGGGCGGGAACACTGAAGCTTTCTTT. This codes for CASSLEGGNTEAFF.

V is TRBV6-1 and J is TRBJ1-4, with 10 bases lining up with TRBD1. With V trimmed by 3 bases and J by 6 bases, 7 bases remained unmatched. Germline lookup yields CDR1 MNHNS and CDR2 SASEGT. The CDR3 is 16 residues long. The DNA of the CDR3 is TGTGCCAGCAGTGACCGGGACAGGGGTTGGGATGAAAAACTGTTTTTT. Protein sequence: CASSDRDRGWDEKLFF.

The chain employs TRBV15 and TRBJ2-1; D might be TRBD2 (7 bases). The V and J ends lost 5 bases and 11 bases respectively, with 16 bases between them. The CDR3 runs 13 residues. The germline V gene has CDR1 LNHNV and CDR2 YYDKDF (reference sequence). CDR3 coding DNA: TGTGCCACCAGCCCAAGACGGGGGGCCCAGCAGTTCTTC. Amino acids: CATSPRRGAQQFF.

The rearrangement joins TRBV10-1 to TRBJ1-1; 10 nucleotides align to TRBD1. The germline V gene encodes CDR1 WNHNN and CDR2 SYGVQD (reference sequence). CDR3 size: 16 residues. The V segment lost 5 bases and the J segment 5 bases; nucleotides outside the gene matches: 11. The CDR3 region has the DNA TGCGCCAGCAGTCCGGGACAGGGGAGTTTAGGGACTGAAGCTTTCTTT. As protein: CASSPGQGSLGTEAFF.

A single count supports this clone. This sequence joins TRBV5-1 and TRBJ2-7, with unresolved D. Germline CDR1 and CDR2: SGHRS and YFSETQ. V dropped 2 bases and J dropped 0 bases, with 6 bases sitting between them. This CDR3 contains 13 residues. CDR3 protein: CASSFKSSYEQYF. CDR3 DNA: TGCGCCAGCAGCTTCAAGAGCTCCTACGAGCAGTACTTC.

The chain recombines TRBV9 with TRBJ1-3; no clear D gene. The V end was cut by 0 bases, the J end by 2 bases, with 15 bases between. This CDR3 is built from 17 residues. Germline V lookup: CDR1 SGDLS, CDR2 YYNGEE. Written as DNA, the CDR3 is TGTGCCAGCAGCGTAGTCGGTACCCGGGGAGCTGGAAACACCATATATTTT. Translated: CASSVVGTRGAGNTIYF.

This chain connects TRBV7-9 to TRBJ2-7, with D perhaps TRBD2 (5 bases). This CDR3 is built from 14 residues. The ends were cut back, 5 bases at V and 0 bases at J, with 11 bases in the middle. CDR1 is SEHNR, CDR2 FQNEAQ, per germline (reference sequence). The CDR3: CASSPQEVSYEQYV. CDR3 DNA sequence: TGTGCCAGCAGCCCCCAGGAGGTCTCCTACGAGCAGTACGTC.

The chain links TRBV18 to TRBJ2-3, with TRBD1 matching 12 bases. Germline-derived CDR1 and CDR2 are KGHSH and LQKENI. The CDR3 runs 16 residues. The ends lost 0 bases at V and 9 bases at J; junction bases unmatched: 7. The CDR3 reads CASSPPGQGALRTQYF. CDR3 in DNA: TGTGCCAGCTCACCACCGGGACAGGGGGCGCTTAGAACGCAGTATTTT.

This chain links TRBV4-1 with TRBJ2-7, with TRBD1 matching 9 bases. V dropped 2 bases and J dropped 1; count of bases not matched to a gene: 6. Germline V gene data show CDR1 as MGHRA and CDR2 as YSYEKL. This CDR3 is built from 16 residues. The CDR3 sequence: CASSQTRTGVSYEQYF. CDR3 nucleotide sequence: TGCGCCAGCAGCCAAACCCGGACAGGGGTGTCCTACGAGCAGTACTTC.

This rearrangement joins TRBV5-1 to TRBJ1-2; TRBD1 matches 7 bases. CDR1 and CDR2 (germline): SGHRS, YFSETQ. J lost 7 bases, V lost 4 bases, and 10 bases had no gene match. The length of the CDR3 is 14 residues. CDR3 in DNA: TGCGCCAGCAGCACCTCGGACAGGTTGCGTGGCTACACCTTC. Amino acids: CASSTSDRLRGYTF.

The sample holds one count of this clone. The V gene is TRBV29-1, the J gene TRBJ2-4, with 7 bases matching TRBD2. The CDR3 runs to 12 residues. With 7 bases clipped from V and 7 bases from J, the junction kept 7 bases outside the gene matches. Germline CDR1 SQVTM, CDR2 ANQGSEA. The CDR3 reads CSADDGRNIQYF. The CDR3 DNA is TGCAGCGCCGATGACGGGAGGAACATTCAGTACTTC. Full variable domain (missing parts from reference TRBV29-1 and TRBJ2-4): SAVISQKPSRDICQRGTSLTIQCQVDSQVTMMFWYRQQPGQSLTLIATANQGSEATYESGFVIDKFPISRPNLTFSTLTVSNMSPEDSSIYLCSADDGRNIQYFGAGTRLSVL.